This TCR beta chain was recovered during a study of a mutant IDH1 vaccine in newly diagnosed glioma. Using immunoSEQ multiplex PCR, the repertoire was profiled, and TCRdb retains in-frame clones only, with some absent. The data hold around 25,000 clones, with around 73% observed a single time. Turning to this clone: Its cognate antigen is unknown.

Time point in this sample: week 11, during vaccination. The study gave 300 ug of mutant IDH1 20-mer peptide per vaccine dose, with topical imiquimod. The TCR sequence derives from a woman aged 18-35 years with glioma. The sequences come from PBMCs, collected from a glioma patient whose treatment included an IDH1 peptide vaccine.

CDR3 bases: TGTGCCAGCTCCGATGACGTTTCGTATCAGCCCCAGCATTTT. It encodes CASSDDVSYQPQHF. The chain links TRBV27 to TRBJ1-5, with D uncertain. The germline V gene encodes CDR1 MNHEY and CDR2 SMNVEV (reference sequence). V was pared by 8 bases and J by 5 bases, with 16 bases between. CDR3 length: 14 amino acids.